The 28 T cell receptor beta chains below all came from one sample that was sequenced in a study of T cell repertoires in cytomegalovirus infection. TCRdb recomputed calls from the reads with MiXCR, one row per CDR3 protein. The table lists 740,000 or so distinct CDR3 sequences, approximately 40% of them singletons. Sequencing was performed on PBMCs. These receptors came from a human donor in good health (CMV status not recorded). Some clones in this sample may be carry-over from other donors' samples.

The sample holds a few counts of this clonotype. The CDR3 coding sequence is TGTGCCAGTAGTCTAGTATGGAGAGGTGGGAACAATGAGCAGTTCTTC. Its translation is CASSLVWRGGNNEQFF. This sequence joins TRBV19 and TRBJ2-1; D remains unclear. V was pared by 5 bases and J by 5 bases, with 19 bases between. CDR3 size: 16 residues. Looked up from germline, CDR1 is LNHDA and CDR2 is SQIVND (reference sequence). Full variable domain (rest looked up from reference TRBV19 and TRBJ2-1): DGGITQSPKYLFRKEGQNVTLSCEQNLNHDAMYWYRQDPGQGLRLIYYSQIVNDFQKGDIAEGYSVSREKKESFPLTVTSAQKNPTAFYLCASSLVWRGGNNEQFFGPGTRLTVL.

The chain is built from TRBV7-4 and TRBJ1-1; unclear D gene. Germline CDR1 is SGHVT and CDR2 is SQSDAQ. V lost 5 bases, J lost 11 bases, and 18 bases lay in between. This CDR3 has 13 residues. The CDR3 nucleotides are TGTGCCAGCAGCAATCAGGCTCCCCTGTGGGCTTTCTTT. Encoded protein: CASSNQAPLWAFF. The entire variable domain, with the rest obtained from reference TRBV7-4 and TRBJ1-1, is as follows: GAGVSQSPRYKVAKRGRDVALRCDSISGHVTLYWYRQTLGQGSEVLTYSQSDAQRDKSGRPSGRFSAERPERSVSTLKIQRTEQGDSAVYLCASSNQAPLWAFFGQGTRLTVV.

This clonotype came up a few times. The rearrangement links TRBV5-1 to TRBJ1-1, with a possible D match to TRBD1 (5 bases). Trimming took off 2 bases at V and 4 bases at J, with 12 bases between the two ends. The CDR3 loop spans 14 amino acids. From germline, CDR1 is SGHRS and CDR2 YFSETQ. CDR3 loop: CASSLLSGGTEAFF. The CDR3 region has the DNA TGCGCCAGCAGCTTATTGTCGGGGGGCACTGAAGCTTTCTTT.

This chain uses TRBV7-8 with TRBJ1-1, with 8 bases matching TRBD1. Germline values: CDR1 SGHVS, CDR2 FQNEAQ. Germline trimming cut 0 bases from V and 5 bases from J; bases unmatched to any gene: 5. This CDR3 has 15 amino acids. CDR3 amino acids: CASSLAARGLTEAFF. The CDR3 DNA follows: TGTGCCAGCAGCTTAGCGGCCAGGGGGCTTACTGAAGCTTTCTTT.

V usage is TRBV6-5 and J usage is TRBJ2-3, with 7 bases matching TRBD1. CDR3 size: 16 residues. V dropped 7 bases and J dropped 0; count of bases not matched to a gene: 10. Germline CDR1 MNHEY, CDR2 SVGAGI. The DNA of the CDR3 is TGTGCCAGCAAGAACAGGGGTTCTTCCAGCACAGATACGCAGTATTTT. It specifies CASKNRGSSSTDTQYF.

The V gene is TRBV12-3 or TRBV12-4, the J gene TRBJ2-7; 10 bases align to TRBD2. V trimming: 3 bases; J trimming: 0 bases; junction bases outside the gene matches: 8. The CDR3 is 17 amino acids. This CDR3 is CASSFASGSESSYEQYF. Here the CDR3 DNA reads TGTGCCAGCAGTTTCGCTAGCGGGAGCGAGAGCTCCTACGAGCAGTACTTC.

This chain links TRBV5-1 with TRBJ2-7; D remains unclear. The V end lost 1 base, the J end lost 5 bases, and 10 bases lay between the germline ends. Germline CDR1 SGHRS, CDR2 YFSETQ. The length of the CDR3 is 13 residues. The CDR3 region is CASSLLVDHEQYF. The CDR3 nucleotides read TGCGCCAGCAGCTTGCTAGTGGACCACGAGCAGTACTTC. The variable domain in full, with the rest retrieved from reference TRBV5-1 and TRBJ2-7, is KAGVTQTPRYLIKTRGQQVTLSCSPISGHRSVSWYQQTPGQGLQFLFEYFSETQRNKGNFPGRFSGRQFSNSRSEMNVSTLELGDSALYLCASSLLVDHEQYFGPGTRLTVT.

This clonotype showed up just a few times. V is TRBV5-3 and J is TRBJ2-5; 7 bases are shared with TRBD1. TRBV5-3 is marked as an open reading frame, function uncertain. J was trimmed by 2 bases and V by 8 bases; bases with no gene match: 15. The length of the CDR3 is 16 residues. The CDR3: CASSPSGTVGQETQYF. Here the CDR3 DNA reads TGTGCCAGCAGCCCCTCTGGGACAGTCGGGCAAGAGACCCAGTACTTC.

V is TRBV7-3 and J is TRBJ1-2; D gene ambiguous. The germline V gene encodes CDR1 SGHTA and CDR2 FQGTGA. V lost 2 bases, J lost 8 bases, and 12 bases lay in between. The CDR3 loop spans 13 amino acids. Here the CDR3 reads CASSLRRGLGYTF. Written as DNA, the CDR3 is TGTGCCAGCAGCTTACGCCGGGGTTTAGGCTACACCTTC. Full variable domain (rest looked up from reference TRBV7-3 and TRBJ1-2): GAGVSQTPSNKVTEKGKYVELRCDPISGHTALYWYRQSLGQGPEFLIYFQGTGAADDSGLPNDRFFAVRPEGSVSTLKIQRTERGDSAVYLCASSLRRGLGYTFGSGTRLTVV.

The chain recombines TRBV6-5 with TRBJ1-3; tentative D call: TRBD1 (5 bases). Trimming removed 5 bases from V and 1 base from J, with 9 bases in between. The germline CDR1 and CDR2 sequences are MNHEY and SVGAGI. The CDR3 is 14 amino acids. CDR3 nucleotides: TGTGCCAGCAGTAGGGGCTCATCTGGAAACACCATATATTTT. This codes for CASSRGSSGNTIYF.

This clonotype was counted between two and nine times. This chain connects TRBV11-2 to TRBJ2-7; tentatively, D is TRBD2 (5 bases). The CDR3 sequence is 15 residues long. Trimming pared 3 bases from V and 2 bases from J, leaving 14 bases between. Germline V CDR1 and CDR2: SGHAT, FQNNGV. The CDR3 DNA follows: TGTGCCAGCAGCTTGACCCCCAGCGGTACCTACGAGCAGTACTTC. Residues: CASSLTPSGTYEQYF. Supplemented by reference TRBV11-2 and TRBJ2-7, the full variable domain reads EAGVAQSPRYKIIEKRQSVAFWCNPISGHATLYWYQQILGQGPKLLIQFQNNGVVDDSQLPKDRFSAERLKGVDSTLKIQPAKLEDSAVYLCASSLTPSGTYEQYFGPGTRLTVT.

The chain couples TRBV28 to TRBJ1-6; the D is unclear. The CDR3 runs 16 residues. V lost 6 bases and J 0 bases, leaving 12 bases between the germline ends. Germline values: CDR1 MDHEN, CDR2 SYDVKM. The CDR3 DNA reads as TGTGCCAGCAGGGGTCAGTGGAGCTCCTATAATTCACCCCTCCACTTT. The encoded protein is CASRGQWSSYNSPLHF.

The chain carries TRBV19 and TRBJ2-1; 10 positions match TRBD2. The germline CDR1 and CDR2 sequences are LNHDA and SQIVND (reference sequence). The J segment lost 15 bases and the V segment lost 3 bases, leaving 5 bases of the junction unmatched. The CDR3 runs to 12 residues. As DNA, the CDR3 is TGTGCCAGTAGTATCGTTAGCGGGGGGTTGTTCTTC. Residues: CASSIVSGGLFF. The full variable domain, rest sourced from reference TRBV19 and TRBJ2-1, is DGGITQSPKYLFRKEGQNVTLSCEQNLNHDAMYWYRQDPGQGLRLIYYSQIVNDFQKGDIAEGYSVSREKKESFPLTVTSAQKNPTAFYLCASSIVSGGLFFGPGTRLTVL.

This clonotype came up a few times. This sequence joins TRBV28 and TRBJ1-1, with D possibly TRBD1 on 6 matching bases. Trimming took 2 bases from V and 1 from J, leaving 14 bases between them. CDR1 is MDHEN, CDR2 SYDVKM, per germline. The length of the CDR3 is 16 residues. The CDR3 region has the DNA TGTGCCAGCAGTTTAAGGAGGGGGATTAGGAACACTGAAGCTTTCTTT. Translation: CASSLRRGIRNTEAFF.

There are a few counts of this clonotype. This rearrangement joins TRBV2 to TRBJ2-3, with D perhaps given as TRBD1 or TRBD2 (5 bases each). V was cut by 7 bases and J by 3 bases, with 11 bases left in between. Germline values: CDR1 SNHLY, CDR2 FYNNEI. This CDR3 region has 13 residues. The CDR3 coding sequence is TGTGCCAGCAAGGTCGAGGGGACAGATACGCAGTATTTT. Its translation: CASKVEGTDTQYF.

This clonotype was seen a few times. The V gene is TRBV23-1, the J gene TRBJ2-1; 14 nucleotides match TRBD2. TRBV23-1 counts as an open reading frame of uncertain function. Unmatched junction bases numbered 13, after V lost 2 bases and J lost 7 bases. The CDR3 sequence is 19 residues long. The CDR3 DNA sequence: TGCGCCAGCAGTCAAGTGATTTCCGAGACTAGCGGGAGGGTAAATGAGCAGTTCTTC. Translating gives CASSQVISETSGRVNEQFF.

Only a few counts were recorded for this clonotype. The CDR3 nucleotides read TGTGCCAGCAGCCGCGTCCAGGGGGCGCAGAACACTGAAGCTTTCTTT. It specifies CASSRVQGAQNTEAFF. This chain links TRBV7-8 with TRBJ1-1; 8 positions agree with TRBD1. The ends lost 5 bases at V and 1 base at J; junction bases unmatched: 9. The germline V gene encodes CDR1 SGHVS and CDR2 FQNEAQ. CDR3 length: 16 residues.

In this sample, this clonotype turned up a few times. The chain joins TRBV28 to TRBJ1-6; no clear D. CDR3 length: 15 residues. Trimming took off 3 bases at V and 11 bases at J, with 17 bases between the two ends. Germline lookup yields CDR1 MDHEN and CDR2 SYDVKM. The CDR3 nucleotides read TGTGCCAGCAGTTTTCGGACGGGAAAGGGAGCACCCCTCCACTTT. This encodes CASSFRTGKGAPLHF.

The chain has TRBV7-2 and TRBJ2-5; D may be TRBD1 or TRBD2 (5 bases each). The CDR3 extends over 14 amino acids. Trimming stripped 2 bases from V and 4 bases from J, with 11 bases between. Germline V CDR1 and CDR2: SGHTA, FQGNSA. CDR3 nucleotide sequence: TGTGCCAGCAGCTTAAGGGATGGGGGAGAGACCCAGTACTTC. It is translated as CASSLRDGGETQYF.

Only a few counts were recorded for this clonotype. V usage is TRBV10-3 and J usage is TRBJ1-5; no clear D gene. Germline V gene lookup returns CDR1 ENHRY and CDR2 SYGVKD. This CDR3 comprises 14 residues. DNA for the CDR3: TGTGCTGCTCAGCCCGGGAAGGGCAATCAGCCCCAGCATTTT. Translation: CAAQPGKGNQPQHF.

The sample holds a few counts of this clonotype. J is TRBJ1-6 and V is TRBV19; 11 bases are shared with TRBD1. J was trimmed by 7 bases and V by 5 bases; bases with no gene match: 4. This CDR3 is 15 amino acids long. The germline V gene has CDR1 LNHDA and CDR2 SQIVND (reference sequence). CDR3 loop: CASSGGQGANSPLHF. The CDR3, as DNA: TGTGCCAGTAGTGGTGGACAGGGGGCGAATTCACCCCTCCACTTT.

This clonotype was observed once. The chain links TRBV4-2 to TRBJ2-5; D possibly corresponds to TRBD2 (7 bases). Germline V gene data show CDR1 as LGHNA and CDR2 as YNFKEQ. CDR3 length: 15 amino acids. The V end lost 2 bases, the J end lost 5 bases, and 15 bases lay between the germline ends. The CDR3 protein is CASSQLRGGEETQYF. The CDR3 DNA reads TGTGCCAGCAGCCAACTAAGGGGGGGAGAGGAGACCCAGTACTTC.

The chain recombines TRBV10-3 with TRBJ1-3; D uncertain. The germline gives CDR1 ENHRY, CDR2 SYGVKD. V was cut by 2 bases and J by 4 bases, with 3 bases left in between. The CDR3 is 12 residues long. CDR3 coding DNA: TGTGCCATCAGTGAGACAGGAAACACCATATATTTT. Protein: CAISETGNTIYF.

This clonotype turned up a few times. J is TRBJ1-1 and V is TRBV28; D is uncertain. This CDR3 is 11 amino acids long. With 8 bases removed from V and 10 bases from J, the gap between germline ends came to 14 bases. Germline CDR1 is MDHEN and CDR2 is SYDVKM. For the CDR3, the DNA is TGTGCCAGCGGAGGTAGGCCCCGAGCTTTCTTT. It yields the protein CASGGRPRAFF.

This chain connects TRBV2 to TRBJ2-7; 8 bases map to TRBD1. V lost 7 bases to trimming and J lost 6 bases; unmatched junction nucleotides: 11. The CDR3 is made up of 14 amino acids. CDR1 is SNHLY, CDR2 FYNNEI, per germline. The CDR3 DNA follows: TGTGCCAGCATAGGGGCCAGGGGGCAGTTCGAGCAGTACTTC. The encoded protein is CASIGARGQFEQYF.

This sequence joins TRBV12-5 and TRBJ1-2; 10 nucleotides line up with TRBD1. V shed 2 bases, J shed 5 bases, and the junction held 14 bases outside the gene matches. The CDR3 contains 18 residues. Germline assignment: CDR1 LGHNT and CDR2 FRNRAP. The DNA for the CDR3 is TGTGCTAGTGGTTTGACTTCGGACAGGGGGGGAATAGGGTATGGCTACACCTTC. Protein product: CASGLTSDRGGIGYGYTF. The whole variable domain, filled in from reference TRBV12-5 and TRBJ1-2, reads DARVTQTPRHKVTEMGQEVTMRCQPILGHNTVFWYRQTMMQGLELLAYFRNRAPLDDSGMPKDRFSAEMPDATLATLKIQPSEPRDSAVYFCASGLTSDRGGIGYGYTFGSGTRLTVV.

The chain links TRBV20-1 to TRBJ1-4; 9 bases fit TRBD1. V trimming: 7 bases; J trimming: 5 bases; junction bases outside the gene matches: 5. The CDR3 sequence is 13 residues long. In germline, CDR1 is DFQATT, CDR2 SNEGSKA (reference sequence). The CDR3 DNA is TGCAGTGTCGGGACAGGGTCAAATGAAAAACTGTTTTTT. This gives the protein CSVGTGSNEKLFF.

The V call is TRBV28, the J call TRBJ1-2, with no clear D. CDR3 length equals 12 residues. The germline CDR1 and CDR2 sequences are MDHEN and SYDVKM. V shed 2 bases and J shed 6 bases, with 7 bases lying between them. CDR3 DNA: TGTGCCAGCAGTTTAGGTCAGCATGGCTACACCTTC. It specifies CASSLGQHGYTF.